This is a list of T cell receptor beta chains from one sample in a study of cytomegalovirus exposure and HLA in healthy donors. Some clones are missing from TCRdb's copy, which holds only in-frame ones; the method was immunoSEQ multiplex PCR. Among 250,000 to 350,000 clones, around 86% were seen once, and the ten largest hold 3.5% to 4%. Sequencing used PBMCs. The receptors come from a man in his forties in good health and CMV-seropositive. Each CDR3 is given with its conserved first and last residue. The order of the fields is CDR3 protein, CDR3 DNA, J gene, V gene, clone size, D gene. D genes are given only for firm matches. Some rows have no size entry. The others give once, few or many, or a class for an expanded clone.

cdr3_aa: CASSRQGLGTEAFF
cdr3_nt: TGTGCCAGCAGCCGACAGGGTTTGGGCACTGAAGCTTTCTTT
j_call: TRBJ1-1
v_call: TRBV6-5
clone_size: NA
d_call: TRBD1

cdr3_aa: CASRIRTEDSYEQYF
cdr3_nt: TGCGCCAGCAGAATTCGTACTGAGGATTCCTACGAGCAGTACTTC
j_call: TRBJ2-7
v_call: TRBV4-1
clone_size: few
d_call: NA

cdr3_aa: CASTVTSGPHEQFF
cdr3_nt: TGTGCCAGCACCGTGACTAGCGGGCCCCATGAGCAGTTCTTC
j_call: TRBJ2-1
v_call: TRBV28
clone_size: NA
d_call: TRBD2

cdr3_aa: CASGLYRGRNNEQFF
cdr3_nt: TGCGCCAGCGGACTTTACAGGGGGCGAAACAATGAGCAGTTCTTC
j_call: TRBJ2-1
v_call: TRBV23-1
clone_size: NA
d_call: TRBD1

cdr3_aa: CASSPPDTPYEQYF
cdr3_nt: TGTGCCAGCAGCCCCCCGGACACTCCCTACGAGCAGTACTTC
j_call: TRBJ2-7
v_call: TRBV7-9
clone_size: once
d_call: NA

cdr3_aa: CASSPNGGRYTDTQYF
cdr3_nt: TGTGCCAGCAGCCCTAACGGGGGACGCTACACAGATACGCAGTATTTT
j_call: TRBJ2-3
v_call: TRBV11-2
clone_size: NA
d_call: NA

cdr3_aa: CASSSIESSYNEQFF
cdr3_nt: TGTGCCAGCAGCTCGATCGAGAGCTCCTACAATGAGCAGTTCTTC
j_call: TRBJ2-1
v_call: TRBV6-5
clone_size: NA
d_call: NA

cdr3_aa: CASSFKPGQGAGGYTF
cdr3_nt: TGTGCCAGCAGTTTTAAACCGGGACAGGGGGCGGGTGGCTACACCTTC
j_call: TRBJ1-2
v_call: TRBV6-5
clone_size: NA
d_call: TRBD1

cdr3_aa: CASSPGLAGIVRNEQFF
cdr3_nt: TGCGCCAGCAGCCCCGGACTAGCGGGGATTGTTCGCAATGAGCAGTTCTTC
j_call: TRBJ2-1
v_call: TRBV5-1
clone_size: NA
d_call: TRBD2

cdr3_aa: CASRPPGGNQPQHF
cdr3_nt: TGTGCCAGCAGACCTCCAGGGGGGAATCAGCCCCAGCATTTT
j_call: TRBJ1-5
v_call: TRBV6-5
clone_size: NA
d_call: TRBD1

cdr3_aa: CASSLGPPGQLASQYF
cdr3_nt: TGTGCCAGCAGCTTAGGGCCTCCGGGACAGTTGGCTTCCCAGTACTTC
j_call: TRBJ2-5
v_call: TRBV11-2
clone_size: once
d_call: TRBD1

cdr3_aa: CASSLDLQGVKYGYTF
cdr3_nt: TGTGCCAGCAGCTTAGATTTACAGGGAGTTAAATATGGCTACACCTTC
j_call: TRBJ1-2
v_call: TRBV7-6
clone_size: few
d_call: NA

cdr3_aa: CASSPGQGAYEQYF
cdr3_nt: TGTGCCAGCAGCCCGGGACAGGGGGCCTACGAGCAGTACTTC
j_call: TRBJ2-7
v_call: TRBV5-4
clone_size: once
d_call: TRBD1

cdr3_aa: CASSYSRDRGDYGYTF
cdr3_nt: TGTGCCAGCAGTTACTCGCGGGACAGGGGAGACTATGGCTACACCTTC
j_call: TRBJ1-2
v_call: TRBV6-6
clone_size: NA
d_call: TRBD1

cdr3_aa: CAIGSTSGRATGELFF
cdr3_nt: TGTGCCATCGGCTCGACTAGCGGGAGGGCTACCGGGGAGCTGTTTTTT
j_call: TRBJ2-2
v_call: TRBV10-3
clone_size: once
d_call: TRBD2

cdr3_aa: CASSPSGRAVDEQFF
cdr3_nt: TGTGCCAGCAGCCCTAGCGGGAGGGCCGTGGATGAGCAGTTCTTC
j_call: TRBJ2-1
v_call: TRBV6-5
clone_size: NA
d_call: TRBD2

cdr3_aa: CASSQVDSYEQYF
cdr3_nt: TGTGCCAGCAGTCAAGTGGACAGCTACGAGCAGTACTTC
j_call: TRBJ2-7
v_call: TRBV28
clone_size: NA
d_call: NA

cdr3_aa: CASSISGGRIGTEAFF
cdr3_nt: TGTGCCAGCAGTATCTCAGGGGGACGGATCGGCACTGAAGCTTTCTTT
j_call: TRBJ1-1
v_call: TRBV25-1
clone_size: few
d_call: TRBD1

cdr3_aa: CASSLEGGPSTDTQYF
cdr3_nt: TGTGCCAGCAGCTTGGAAGGTGGGCCAAGCACAGATACGCAGTATTTT
j_call: TRBJ2-3
v_call: TRBV5-5
clone_size: NA
d_call: NA

cdr3_aa: CASRGEGSGRRYEQYF
cdr3_nt: TGCGCCAGCAGGGGGGAGGGGAGCGGGAGGAGGTACGAGCAGTACTTC
j_call: TRBJ2-7
v_call: TRBV10-1
clone_size: NA
d_call: TRBD2

cdr3_aa: CASSERDRSPNQPQHF
cdr3_nt: TGTGCCAGCAGTGAGAGGGACAGGAGCCCCAATCAGCCCCAGCATTTT
j_call: TRBJ1-5
v_call: TRBV2
clone_size: NA
d_call: TRBD1

cdr3_aa: CSSSSGPSLASDEQYF
cdr3_nt: TGTTCCAGCAGCTCTGGGCCCTCCCTAGCGTCGGACGAGCAGTACTTC
j_call: TRBJ2-7
v_call: TRBV7-9
clone_size: NA
d_call: NA

cdr3_aa: CASSEFAGANTEAFF
cdr3_nt: TGTGCCAGCAGTGAATTTGCAGGGGCGAACACTGAAGCTTTCTTT
j_call: TRBJ1-1
v_call: TRBV25-1
clone_size: NA
d_call: NA

cdr3_aa: CSVGQGSSGNTIYF
cdr3_nt: TGCAGCGTTGGACAGGGGAGTAGTGGAAACACCATATATTTT
j_call: TRBJ1-3
v_call: TRBV29-1
clone_size: NA
d_call: TRBD1

cdr3_aa: CASSGTRASLTDTQYF
cdr3_nt: TGTGCCAGCAGTGGGACTAGGGCTTCACTCACAGATACGCAGTATTTT
j_call: TRBJ2-3
v_call: TRBV2
clone_size: NA
d_call: TRBD2

cdr3_aa: CASRQRDYSYNEQFF
cdr3_nt: TGTGCCAGCAGGCAGCGGGATTACTCCTACAATGAGCAGTTCTTC
j_call: TRBJ2-1
v_call: TRBV28
clone_size: NA
d_call: TRBD2

cdr3_aa: CASSFYNNEQFF
cdr3_nt: TGTGCCAGCAGCTTTTACAACAATGAGCAGTTCTTC
j_call: TRBJ2-1
v_call: TRBV7-2
clone_size: NA
d_call: NA

cdr3_aa: CSVVDMRTEAFF
cdr3_nt: TGCAGCGTTGTCGATATGAGGACTGAAGCTTTCTTT
j_call: TRBJ1-1
v_call: TRBV29-1
clone_size: NA
d_call: NA

cdr3_aa: CASSVAGGSGSTGELFF
cdr3_nt: TGTGCCAGCAGCGTAGCTGGTGGTAGCGGGAGCACCGGGGAGCTGTTTTTT
j_call: TRBJ2-2
v_call: TRBV9
clone_size: NA
d_call: TRBD2

cdr3_aa: CASSWTSGLGTGELFF
cdr3_nt: TGTGCCAGCAGCTGGACTAGCGGACTAGGCACCGGGGAGCTGTTTTTT
j_call: TRBJ2-2
v_call: TRBV7-9
clone_size: NA
d_call: TRBD2

cdr3_aa: CASSRLDGTDYGYTF
cdr3_nt: TGTGCCAGCAGCCGCTTGGACGGGACAGACTATGGCTACACCTTC
j_call: TRBJ1-2
v_call: TRBV4-2
clone_size: once
d_call: TRBD1

cdr3_aa: CASSPSTTLEETQYF
cdr3_nt: TGTGCCAGCAGCCCTTCGACTACCCTCGAGGAGACCCAGTACTTC
j_call: TRBJ2-5
v_call: TRBV5-4
clone_size: NA
d_call: NA

cdr3_aa: CASSPTPINSYTF
cdr3_nt: TGTGCCAGCAGCCCGACACCAATCAACTCCTACACCTTC
j_call: TRBJ1-2
v_call: TRBV7-8
clone_size: NA
d_call: NA

cdr3_aa: CASSPRQGAGETQYF
cdr3_nt: TGTGCCAGCTCACCGCGACAGGGGGCGGGAGAGACCCAGTACTTC
j_call: TRBJ2-5
v_call: TRBV18
clone_size: NA
d_call: TRBD1

cdr3_aa: CASSQDRGPANEQFF
cdr3_nt: TGCGCCAGCAGCCAAGACAGGGGGCCCGCAAATGAGCAGTTCTTC
j_call: TRBJ2-1
v_call: TRBV4-3
clone_size: once
d_call: TRBD1

cdr3_aa: CASNIGQGAVYEQYF
cdr3_nt: TGTGCCAGCAACATTGGACAGGGGGCCGTTTACGAGCAGTACTTC
j_call: TRBJ2-7
v_call: TRBV2
clone_size: NA
d_call: TRBD1

cdr3_aa: CASSDVGGDEQFF
cdr3_nt: TGTGCCAGCTCTGATGTGGGAGGGGATGAGCAGTTCTTC
j_call: TRBJ2-1
v_call: TRBV7-2
clone_size: NA
d_call: TRBD2

cdr3_aa: CASSLGLGGGQETQYF
cdr3_nt: TGTGCCAGCAGCTTAGGTTTAGGGGGGGGTCAAGAGACCCAGTACTTC
j_call: TRBJ2-5
v_call: TRBV7-2
clone_size: NA
d_call: NA

cdr3_aa: CASRLRLAGVNEQFF
cdr3_nt: TGTGCCAGCAGGCTTAGACTAGCGGGAGTCAATGAGCAGTTCTTC
j_call: TRBJ2-1
v_call: TRBV6-1
clone_size: NA
d_call: TRBD2

cdr3_aa: CASSPLGEKLFF
cdr3_nt: TGCGCCAGCAGCCCCCTCGGTGAAAAACTGTTTTTT
j_call: TRBJ1-4
v_call: TRBV5-1
clone_size: NA
d_call: NA

cdr3_aa: CASSQHQGAGYEQYF
cdr3_nt: TGTGCCAGCAGCCAACACCAGGGGGCTGGGTACGAGCAGTACTTC
j_call: TRBJ2-7
v_call: TRBV4-2
clone_size: NA
d_call: TRBD1

cdr3_aa: CASSSDRGFHEQYF
cdr3_nt: TGTGCCAGCAGCTCGGACAGGGGATTCCACGAGCAGTACTTC
j_call: TRBJ2-7
v_call: TRBV7-6
clone_size: NA
d_call: TRBD1

cdr3_aa: CASTPRGTGNYQPQHF
cdr3_nt: TGTGCCAGCACCCCCCGAGGGACAGGGAATTATCAGCCCCAGCATTTT
j_call: TRBJ1-5
v_call: TRBV28
clone_size: NA
d_call: TRBD1

cdr3_aa: CASSSHRGTYSNQPQHF
cdr3_nt: TGTGCCAGCAGTTCCCACAGGGGAACTTATAGCAATCAGCCCCAGCATTTT
j_call: TRBJ1-5
v_call: TRBV28
clone_size: NA
d_call: TRBD1

cdr3_aa: CASSWGTSGDLTDTQYF
cdr3_nt: TGTGCCAGCAGCTGGGGGACTAGCGGGGACCTCACAGATACGCAGTATTTT
j_call: TRBJ2-3
v_call: TRBV5-6
clone_size: NA
d_call: TRBD2

cdr3_aa: CASSFAQATGELFF
cdr3_nt: TGTGCCAGCAGCTTTGCACAGGCGACCGGGGAGCTGTTTTTT
j_call: TRBJ2-2
v_call: TRBV11-3
clone_size: NA
d_call: NA

cdr3_aa: CASSLRSGNEQYF
cdr3_nt: TGTGCCAGCAGTTTACGTAGCGGGAACGAGCAGTACTTC
j_call: TRBJ2-7
v_call: TRBV27
clone_size: NA
d_call: TRBD2

cdr3_aa: CASSNGGGGGQPQHF
cdr3_nt: TGTGCCAGCAGCAACGGAGGGGGCGGCGGTCAGCCCCAGCATTTT
j_call: TRBJ1-5
v_call: TRBV7-9
clone_size: once
d_call: TRBD1

cdr3_aa: CASSARDRGLGQPQHF
cdr3_nt: TGTGCCAGCAGCGCCCGGGACAGAGGGCTCGGGCAGCCCCAGCATTTT
j_call: TRBJ1-5
v_call: TRBV7-2
clone_size: once
d_call: TRBD1

cdr3_aa: CASSPRQTYEQYF
cdr3_nt: TGTGCCAGCAGTCCCCGACAGACCTACGAGCAGTACTTC
j_call: TRBJ2-7
v_call: TRBV6-6
clone_size: few
d_call: NA

cdr3_aa: CASSSIYEQYF
cdr3_nt: TGTGCCAGCAGCTCAATCTACGAGCAGTACTTC
j_call: TRBJ2-7
v_call: TRBV7-2
clone_size: NA
d_call: NA

cdr3_aa: CASSPDRGSYNEQFF
cdr3_nt: TGTGCCAGCTCTCCAGACAGGGGCTCCTACAATGAGCAGTTCTTC
j_call: TRBJ2-1
v_call: TRBV18
clone_size: NA
d_call: TRBD1

cdr3_aa: CASSSEWDRGGGWETQYF
cdr3_nt: TGTGCCAGCAGTTCCGAGTGGGACAGGGGAGGGGGTTGGGAGACCCAGTACTTC
j_call: TRBJ2-5
v_call: TRBV27
clone_size: NA
d_call: TRBD1

cdr3_aa: CASSFRAGGGLEQYF
cdr3_nt: TGTGCCAGCAGCTTCAGAGCGGGAGGGGGCTTAGAGCAGTACTTC
j_call: TRBJ2-7
v_call: TRBV5-6
clone_size: NA
d_call: TRBD2

cdr3_aa: CASSPNSGRNTDTQYF
cdr3_nt: TGTGCCAGTAGTCCAAATAGCGGGAGAAACACAGATACGCAGTATTTT
j_call: TRBJ2-3
v_call: TRBV19
clone_size: NA
d_call: TRBD2

cdr3_aa: CASSTGGSNQPQHF
cdr3_nt: TGCGCCAGCAGCACCGGAGGTAGCAATCAGCCCCAGCATTTT
j_call: TRBJ1-5
v_call: TRBV5-1
clone_size: NA
d_call: NA

cdr3_aa: CASSSGAGGPYEQYF
cdr3_nt: TGCGCCAGCAGCTCGGGGGCAGGGGGCCCCTACGAGCAGTACTTC
j_call: TRBJ2-7
v_call: TRBV4-3
clone_size: NA
d_call: TRBD1

cdr3_aa: CASSALFSGRGHEQYF
cdr3_nt: TGTGCCAGCAGCGCCCTTTTTAGCGGGAGAGGCCACGAGCAGTACTTC
j_call: TRBJ2-7
v_call: TRBV7-8
clone_size: NA
d_call: TRBD2

cdr3_aa: CASNLQGAKNIQYF
cdr3_nt: TGTGCCAGCAACTTACAGGGAGCCAAAAACATTCAGTACTTC
j_call: TRBJ2-4
v_call: TRBV28
clone_size: NA
d_call: NA